These 26 T cell receptor beta chains were sequenced from one sample in a study of breast tumors, draining lymph nodes, adjacent tissues (dated by TCRdb to between 2015 and 2016). Lymph node samples were obtained from the axillary draining lymph nodes of breast cancer patients. Libraries were prepared through multiplex PCR. The reads were generated on an Illumina HiSeq 2000. Through fastp at Q25 and MiXCR, TCRdb rebuilt clones from the public reads, retaining in-frame beta chains. Each entry is one CDR3 protein sequence, shown with its most common DNA and genes. In this sample the table shows tens of thousands of distinct CDR3 sequences, roughly a fifth of which occur a single time. The ten most abundant clones make up over 2% of the sample. Specimen: axillary lymph node tissue. These TCRs come from a female donor with breast cancer. Some clones in this sample may be carry-over from other donors' samples.

This clonotype was seen a single time. One base away lies a much larger clone, so this may be a sequencing read error. The rearrangement joins TRBV11-2 to TRBJ2-1; the D call may be TRBD1 or TRBD2 (6 bases each). The CDR3 sequence is 16 residues long. V was trimmed by 1 base and J by 2 bases, leaving 12 bases between them. Germline CDR1 is SGHAT and CDR2 is FQNNGV. CDR3 nucleotide sequence: TGTGCCAGCAGCTTAGTGGGCGGGACACCCTACAATGAGCAGTTCTTC. This codes for CASSLVGGTPYNEQFF.

At least ten counts were recorded for this clonotype. CDR3 sequence: CSARRRGLATDNEQFF. The CDR3, as DNA: TGCAGTGCTAGAAGGAGAGGACTAGCGACCGACAATGAGCAGTTCTTC. This chain joins TRBV20-1 and TRBJ2-1, with 9 bases fitting TRBD2. J was trimmed by 5 bases and V by 2 bases; bases with no gene match: 10. The germline CDR1 and CDR2 sequences are DFQATT and SNEGSKA (reference sequence). The CDR3 has 16 residues.

The sample holds many counts of this clonotype. J is TRBJ2-3 and V is TRBV7-8; a possible D gene is TRBD1 (6 bases). Germline CDR1 reads SGHVS; CDR2 reads FQNEAQ. Trimming took 2 bases from V and 2 from J, leaving 11 bases between them. This CDR3 has 15 residues. The CDR3 DNA reads TGTGCCAGCAGCTTACGTGGGGGCTTCACAGATACGCAGTATTTT. This sequence encodes CASSLRGGFTDTQYF.

The chain has TRBV4-2 and TRBJ2-3; D remains ambiguous. The CDR3 contains 19 residues. Germline CDR1 reads LGHNA; CDR2 reads YNFKEQ. Trimming removed 1 base from V and 1 base from J, with 21 bases in between. DNA for the CDR3: TGTGCCAGCAGCCAAGGATTGGGTTTAATATCCCAAGGCACAGATACGCAGTATTTT. Translating it yields CASSQGLGLISQGTDTQYF.

This clonotype was seen at least ten times. V is TRBV4-2 and J is TRBJ2-5; 9 bases fit TRBD2. The CDR3 length is 18 residues. V shed 1 base and J 4 bases; nucleotides not matched to a gene: 13. Germline lookup yields CDR1 LGHNA and CDR2 YNFKEQ. The CDR3 DNA reads as TGTGCCAGCAGCCAAGTCATAGTACCAGCGGGAGGACGAGAGACCCAGTACTTC. This codes for CASSQVIVPAGGRETQYF.

The rearrangement links TRBV19 to TRBJ2-5, with TRBD2 matching over 13 bases. The length of the CDR3 is 18 residues. Germline V gives CDR1 LNHDA, CDR2 SQIVND (reference sequence). The ends lost 3 bases at V and 2 bases at J; junction bases unmatched: 9. CDR3 in DNA: TGTGCCAGTAGTATTTCCCGGACTAGCGGGAGTCGGCAAGAGACCCAGTACTTC. It yields the protein CASSISRTSGSRQETQYF.

A remark on this clonotype: A read error may be the cause here, since a much bigger clone is one base away. This sequence joins TRBV6-5 and TRBJ2-2; no clear D. Germline V CDR1 and CDR2: MNHEY, SVGAGI. This CDR3 is built from 15 residues. Here the CDR3 DNA reads TGTGCCAGCAGTTACTTAGGTGCGAACGCCGGGGAGCTGTTTTTT. Protein: CASSYLGANAGELFF.

This clonotype has at least ten counts. The chain joins TRBV19 to TRBJ1-2; TRBD1 is a possible D gene (6 bases). Germline CDR1 reads LNHDA; CDR2 reads SQIVND (reference sequence). This CDR3 has 13 residues. V lost 3 bases and J lost 6, with 11 bases in between. CDR3 region: CASSMTRGNGYTF. In DNA form, the CDR3 reads TGTGCCAGTAGTATGACCAGGGGCAATGGCTACACCTTC. The full variable domain, completed using reference TRBV19 and TRBJ1-2, is DGGITQSPKYLFRKEGQNVTLSCEQNLNHDAMYWYRQDPGQGLRLIYYSQIVNDFQKGDIAEGYSVSREKKESFPLTVTSAQKNPTAFYLCASSMTRGNGYTFGSGTRLTVV.

This clonotype was seen ten or more times. The chain has TRBV9 and TRBJ1-4; TRBD1 might be the D (6 bases). The V end lost 3 bases, the J end lost 0 bases, and 9 bases lay between the germline ends. CDR1 SGDLS and CDR2 YYNGEE come from the germline V gene. CDR3 length: 15 amino acids. For the CDR3, the DNA is TGTGCCAGCAGCGGTGGACAGTCAACTAATGAAAAACTGTTTTTT. Translating gives CASSGGQSTNEKLFF.

This clonotype was seen ten or more times. This chain connects TRBV7-8 to TRBJ2-1, with TRBD2 identical over 10 bases. This CDR3 is built from 14 residues. The germline V gene has CDR1 SGHVS and CDR2 FQNEAQ. V dropped 2 bases and J dropped 9; count of bases not matched to a gene: 4. The CDR3 loop reads CASSLLAGVGEQFF. The DNA for the CDR3 is TGTGCCAGCAGCTTACTAGCGGGAGTGGGTGAGCAGTTCTTC.

Concerning this clonotype: Germline and junction disagree at one end, which may indicate a read error. The J gene is TRBJ1-2, the V gene TRBV4-3, with 8 bases fitting TRBD1. CDR3 length: 16 amino acids. CDR1 is LGHNA and CDR2 is YSLEER in the germline V gene. The CDR3 DNA sequence: TGCGCCGGCAGCCAAGATGGGCAGGGGGCAAGCCATGGCTACACCTTC. It codes for CAGSQDGQGASHGYTF.

This clonotype has more than one count but fewer than ten. The chain links TRBV12-3 or TRBV12-4 to TRBJ2-2; 12 bases fit TRBD2. With 7 bases clipped from V and 5 bases from J, the junction kept 14 bases outside the gene matches. The CDR3 contains 18 residues. The CDR3 reads CASMKNGLAGGPTGELFF. CDR3 DNA sequence: TGTGCCAGCATGAAGAATGGGCTAGCGGGAGGGCCGACCGGGGAGCTGTTTTTT.

This clonotype was picked up many times. The V call is TRBV4-3, the J call TRBJ2-2; D possibly corresponds to TRBD2 (5 bases). The CDR3 length is 13 residues. The V gene's germline CDR1 is LGHNA and CDR2 YSLEER. V was pared by 2 bases and J by 6 bases, with 7 bases between. The CDR3 here is CASSQLRAGELFF. The CDR3 DNA reads as TGCGCCAGCAGCCAACTGAGGGCCGGGGAGCTGTTTTTT.

Comment on this clonotype: Being one base from a much bigger clone, this may be a read error. The chain carries TRBV20-1 and TRBJ2-7; 14 bases are shared with TRBD2. Germline values: CDR1 DFQATT, CDR2 SNEGSKA (reference sequence). The CDR3 spans 16 residues. CDR3 nucleotides: TGCAGTGCTAGTGACCGACTAGCGGGAGGGCCAGACGAGCATTACTTC. This encodes CSASDRLAGGPDEHYF.

This clonotype was detected many times. The chain carries TRBV7-9 and TRBJ2-5, with a possible D match to TRBD2 (6 bases). The germline V gene has CDR1 SEHNR and CDR2 FQNEAQ (reference sequence). The CDR3 runs 13 residues. The ends were cut back, 5 bases at V and 10 bases at J, with 17 bases in the middle. The CDR3 DNA is TGTGCCAGCAGCCCCCTACGTTCGGGACTCCAGTACTTC. Translating gives CASSPLRSGLQYF. The full variable domain, rest sourced from reference TRBV7-9 and TRBJ2-5, is DTGVSQNPRHKITKRGQNVTFRCDPISEHNRLYWYRQTLGQGPEFLTYFQNEAQLEKSRLLSDRFSAERPKGSFSTLEIQRTEQGDSAMYLCASSPLRSGLQYFGPGTRLLVL.

This clonotype was seen at least ten times. The chain is built from TRBV3-1 and TRBJ1-6, with a tentative D call TRBD1 (5 bases). CDR3 size: 14 residues. The V gene's germline CDR1 is LGHDT and CDR2 YNNKEL (reference sequence). Trimming took off 6 bases at V and 10 bases at J, with 16 bases between the two ends. The CDR3 here is CASSPLGGKSPLHF. The CDR3 DNA follows: TGTGCCAGCAGTCCCCTGGGGGGGAAATCACCCCTCCACTTT.

This clonotype was observed at least ten times. V usage is TRBV6-5 and J usage is TRBJ2-7, with 8 bases matching TRBD2. Trimming took 0 bases from V and 7 from J; bases not matched to a gene: 8. The CDR3 extends over 15 amino acids. Germline values: CDR1 MNHEY, CDR2 SVGAGI. In nucleotides, the CDR3 is TGTGCCAGCAGTTACTCGGGTAGCGGGGCCTGGGAGCAGTACTTC. Its protein product is CASSYSGSGAWEQYF.

In this sample, this clonotype turned up many times. The chain recombines TRBV4-1 with TRBJ2-3; TRBD1 matches at 9 bases. Germline lookup yields CDR1 MGHRA and CDR2 YSYEKL. Unmatched junction bases numbered 1, after V lost 0 bases and J lost 3 bases. This CDR3 spans 15 amino acids. In nucleotides, the CDR3 is TGCGCCAGCAGCCAAGAGGACAGGGGTACAGATACGCAGTATTTT. Its translation is CASSQEDRGTDTQYF.

With regard to this clonotype: A much bigger clone sits one base away, suggesting this may be a read error. The CDR3 nucleotides read TGCAGTGCTAGAGCCAGGGGGCAAATGTACGAGCAGCACTTC. It translates to CSARARGQMYEQHF. The J gene is TRBJ2-7, the V gene TRBV20-1; 8 nucleotides align to TRBD1. Per germline, CDR1 DFQATT and CDR2 SNEGSKA (reference sequence). The CDR3 is made up of 14 amino acids.

The rearrangement uses TRBV6-6 and TRBJ2-2; 9 positions agree with TRBD2. The V segment lost 2 bases and the J segment 5 bases; nucleotides outside the gene matches: 6. Germline lookup yields CDR1 MNHNY and CDR2 SVGAGI (reference sequence). The CDR3 is made up of 16 amino acids. In DNA form, the CDR3 reads TGTGCCAGCAGTTACAAGGTTCTAGCGGGAACCGGGGAGCTGTTTTTT. Its translation: CASSYKVLAGTGELFF.

This clonotype was found many times. The chain uses TRBV12-3 or TRBV12-4 and TRBJ1-2; D not certain. CDR3 length: 15 residues. Trimming removed 5 bases at V and 4 bases at J, with 17 bases between. The DNA for the CDR3 is TGTGCCAGCAGTCCGAACATGGGAGATCTCTATGGCTACACCTTC. Its protein is CASSPNMGDLYGYTF.

There are many counts of this clonotype. The J gene is TRBJ1-3, the V gene TRBV15; no definite D call. Germline V CDR1 and CDR2: LNHNV, YYDKDF (reference sequence). V was cut by 8 bases and J by 2 bases, with 13 bases left in between. This CDR3 contains 14 residues. The CDR3 DNA reads TGTGCCACCCGCCCGCACCGGGCTGGAAACACCATATATTTT. Protein product: CATRPHRAGNTIYF. The whole variable domain, remainder taken from reference TRBV15 and TRBJ1-3, is DAMVIQNPRYQVTQFGKPVTLSCSQTLNHNVMYWYQQKSSQAPKLLFHYYDKDFNNEADTPDNFQSRRPNTSFCFLDIRSPGLGDTAMYLCATRPHRAGNTIYFGEGSWLTVV.

This clonotype was seen repeatedly, ten times or more. This chain links TRBV7-2 with TRBJ1-5; possibly TRBD1 for D (6 bases). From germline, CDR1 is SGHTA and CDR2 FQGNSA. CDR3 size: 16 residues. V was trimmed by 1 base and J by 4 bases, leaving 14 bases between them. CDR3 region: CASSLGGAGVNQPQHF. For the CDR3, the DNA is TGTGCCAGCAGCTTAGGAGGGGCAGGGGTTAATCAGCCCCAGCATTTT.

This clonotype has ten or more counts. The chain recombines TRBV6-5 with TRBJ1-2; D perhaps matches TRBD1 (6 bases). Trimming pared 2 bases from V and 3 bases from J, leaving 10 bases between. CDR3 size: 14 residues. Germline CDR1 reads MNHEY; CDR2 reads SVGAGI. The DNA of the CDR3 is TGTGCCAGCAGTTACCATAACAGGGACTATGGCTACACCTTC. Translation: CASSYHNRDYGYTF.

This clonotype was recorded many times. The chain employs TRBV15 and TRBJ2-2, with 16 positions matching TRBD2. CDR1 is LNHNV, CDR2 YYDKDF, per germline (reference sequence). With 3 bases clipped from V and 4 bases from J, the junction kept 2 bases outside the gene matches. This CDR3 is 17 amino acids long. The CDR3 spells CATSRGLAGGPTGELFF. DNA for the CDR3: TGTGCCACCAGCAGGGGACTAGCGGGAGGGCCCACCGGGGAGCTGTTTTTT.

This clonotype was observed at least ten times. This chain connects TRBV20-1 to TRBJ2-1; D unclear. With 1 base removed from V and 6 bases from J, the gap between germline ends came to 13 bases. This CDR3 has 14 residues. Germline CDR1 reads DFQATT; CDR2 reads SNEGSKA (reference sequence). The CDR3 region is CSARVPDGANEQFF. The CDR3, as DNA: TGCAGTGCTAGAGTCCCGGACGGAGCCAATGAGCAGTTCTTC.